What follows are 27 T cell receptor beta chains derived from one specimen sequenced in a study of cytomegalovirus exposure and HLA in healthy donors. PCR primers comprised 60 Vbeta and 13 Jbeta primers. The repertoire was sequenced with immunoSEQ multiplex PCR; TCRdb's copy has only in-frame clones and lacks some. The sample has some 190,000 clones, roughly 77% seen once. Sequencing input: PBMCs. These receptor sequences come from a young man in good health and CMV-seropositive.

The chain recombines TRBV28 with TRBJ2-7, with 8 bases identical to TRBD2. CDR3 length equals 15 residues. Germline V CDR1 and CDR2: MDHEN, SYDVKM. V gave up 3 bases and J gave up 3 bases; unmatched junction bases: 7. This chain's CDR3 is CASSFRGGRGYEQYF. In nucleotides, the CDR3 is TGTGCCAGCAGTTTCCGCGGGGGGCGGGGCTACGAGCAGTACTTC.

The sample holds a few counts of this clone. CDR3 region: CASSRPGTGDGAEAFF. In DNA, the CDR3 is TGTGCCAGCAGCCGCCCCGGGACAGGGGACGGGGCTGAAGCTTTCTTT. V usage is TRBV5-4 and J usage is TRBJ1-1, with 10 positions matching TRBD1. CDR1 and CDR2 from the germline V gene are SGHNT and YYREEE (reference sequence). V lost 4 bases and J lost 6; bases outside the gene matches: 12. The CDR3 has 16 amino acids.

V is TRBV2 and J is TRBJ2-5; 8 bases are shared with TRBD1. The J call may be incorrect, as the DNA end agrees better with TRBJ2-7. The CDR3 sequence is 12 residues long. Germline V gene sequence: CDR1 SNHLY, CDR2 FYNNEI. The CDR3 loop reads CASTTGGDEQYF. Written as DNA, the CDR3 is TGTGCCAGCACCACAGGGGGAGACGAGCAGTACTTC.

Remarks on this clone: Sequence at one end of the junction differs from germline and may be a read error. The V and J genes are TRBV6-5 and TRBJ1-4, with 11 bases fitting TRBD1. The CDR3 covers 16 residues. Germline V lookup: CDR1 MNHEY, CDR2 SVGAGI. The chain's CDR3 is CASSYSDRGPREKLFF. Here the CDR3 DNA reads TGTGCCAGCAGCTACTCGGACAGGGGGCCCCGGGAAAAACTGTTTTTT.

J is TRBJ2-3 and V is TRBV4-2; TRBD2 matches at 9 bases. CDR3 length equals 17 residues. Per the germline V gene, CDR1 is LGHNA and CDR2 is YNFKEQ. J lost 4 bases, V lost 0 bases, and 8 bases had no gene match. CDR3 bases: TGTGCCAGCAGCCAAGATGGTAGCGGGAGCATCTCAGATACGCAGTATTTT. Amino acid sequence: CASSQDGSGSISDTQYF.

The rearrangement uses TRBV29-1 and TRBJ1-5, with no clear D. Per the germline V gene, CDR1 is SQVTM and CDR2 is ANQGSEA. V dropped 4 bases and J dropped 0 bases, with 7 bases sitting between them. This CDR3 has 13 amino acids. In DNA form, the CDR3 reads TGCAGCGTTGCGTTCTATAGCAATCAGCCCCAGCATTTT. Amino acids: CSVAFYSNQPQHF. The whole variable domain, filled in from reference TRBV29-1 and TRBJ1-5, reads SAVISQKPSRDICQRGTSLTIQCQVDSQVTMMFWYRQQPGQSLTLIATANQGSEATYESGFVIDKFPISRPNLTFSTLTVSNMSPEDSSIYLCSVAFYSNQPQHFGDGTRLSIL.

The DNA of the CDR3 is TGCAGCGTTGAACGCTACGTAACCCCAGATACGCAGTATTTT. This encodes CSVERYVTPDTQYF. The chain has TRBV29-1 and TRBJ2-3; D is ambiguous. Trimming left V 2 bases short and J 4 bases short, with 13 bases between. Germline loops: CDR1 SQVTM, CDR2 ANQGSEA. The CDR3 has 14 residues.

V usage is TRBV7-3 and J usage is TRBJ2-1; D call uncertain. This CDR3 is built from 13 residues. Trimming left V 10 bases short and J 0 bases short, with 10 bases between. The V gene's germline CDR1 is SGHTA and CDR2 FQGTGA. The CDR3 nucleotides read TGTGCCATGAGCTGGAGCTCCTACAATGAGCAGTTCTTC. It encodes CAMSWSSYNEQFF.

The chain carries TRBV2 and TRBJ2-5; 9 bases fit TRBD2. CDR1 SNHLY and CDR2 FYNNEI come from the germline V gene. The junction had 5 bases not matched to a gene; V was cut back by 7 bases and J by 2 bases. This CDR3 spans 14 amino acids. The CDR3 coding sequence is TGTGCCAGCAAGGGACTAGCAGATCAAGAGACCCAGTACTTC. Translating gives CASKGLADQETQYF.

This clone has a handful of counts. The chain employs TRBV29-1 and TRBJ2-3; tentatively, D is TRBD2 (6 bases). V lost 7 bases and J lost 2, with 13 bases in between. The CDR3 runs to 13 residues. Germline V lookup: CDR1 SQVTM, CDR2 ANQGSEA. CDR3 sequence reads: CSAPGLNTDTQYF. CDR3 nucleotide sequence: TGCAGCGCCCCGGGACTGAACACAGATACGCAGTATTTT.

The chain carries TRBV30 and TRBJ2-6; TRBD1 agrees at 7 bases. Germline assignment: CDR1 GTSNPN and CDR2 SVGIG (reference sequence). V dropped 3 bases and J dropped 1; count of bases not matched to a gene: 12. CDR3 length equals 18 residues. DNA for the CDR3: TGTGCCTGGAGGTCCGGGACAGACCTTCTTTCTGGGGCCAACGTCCTGACTTTC. Its translation: CAWRSGTDLLSGANVLTF.

The chain employs TRBV9 and TRBJ1-2, with TRBD1 identical over 10 bases. This CDR3 contains 16 residues. CDR1 and CDR2 (germline): SGDLS, YYNGEE. V was pared by 6 bases and J by 7 bases, with 15 bases of the junction left unmatched. CDR3 protein: CASIHGSTGGLGGYTF. The DNA of the CDR3 is TGTGCCAGCATCCATGGGTCGACAGGGGGCTTGGGTGGCTACACCTTC.

The rearrangement links TRBV11-3 to TRBJ2-5; 10 nucleotides match TRBD1. J was trimmed by 3 bases and V by 4 bases; bases with no gene match: 5. The CDR3 is made up of 15 amino acids. Germline assignment: CDR1 SGHNT and CDR2 YENEEA. The DNA of the CDR3 is TGTGCCAGCAGCTCCCAGACAGGGGGCAAAGAGACCCAGTACTTC. This translates into CASSSQTGGKETQYF.

V is TRBV27 and J is TRBJ2-5, with 15 bases aligning to TRBD2. Per germline, CDR1 MNHEY and CDR2 SMNVEV (reference sequence). This CDR3 has 17 residues. After removal of 0 bases from V and 5 bases from J, the junction contained 4 bases not matched to a gene. CDR3: CASSLSTGTSGRETQYF. Written as DNA, the CDR3 is TGTGCCAGCAGTTTATCCACTGGGACTAGCGGGAGGGAGACCCAGTACTTC.

The chain carries TRBV19 and TRBJ1-1, with 7 bases identical to TRBD1. The germline CDR1 and CDR2 sequences are LNHDA and SQIVND (reference sequence). V shed 5 bases and J 5 bases; nucleotides not matched to a gene: 8. The CDR3 runs to 14 residues. The CDR3 DNA follows: TGTGCCAGTAGTGGTGGACAGGTGGCGACTGAAGCTTTCTTT. It translates to CASSGGQVATEAFF.

The CDR3 bases are TGCAGTGCTAGGGCCGAGTACTTC. Translated, it gives CSARAEYF. The V and J genes are TRBV20-1 and TRBJ2-4; D gene uncertain. Germline lookup yields CDR1 DFQATT and CDR2 SNEGSKA (reference sequence). The CDR3 runs to 8 residues. V lost 3 bases and J lost 14, with 5 bases in between.

The J gene is TRBJ1-5, the V gene TRBV25-1, with 9 bases fitting TRBD1. CDR1 is MGHDK and CDR2 is SYGVNS in the germline V gene. V shed 7 bases and J 0 bases; nucleotides not matched to a gene: 4. The CDR3 has 15 amino acids. CDR3 loop: CASTRTGDSNQPQHF. In DNA, the CDR3 is TGTGCCAGCACTAGGACAGGGGATAGCAATCAGCCCCAGCATTTT.

V gene TRBV30 combines with J gene TRBJ2-6, with a weak D call TRBD1 (5 bases). Germline lookup yields CDR1 GTSNPN and CDR2 SVGIG (reference sequence). V was pared by 5 bases and J by 0 bases, with 11 bases between. The CDR3 has 15 amino acids. Here the CDR3 reads CAWGRGSSGANVLTF. The CDR3 region has the DNA TGTGCCTGGGGTAGGGGTAGCTCTGGGGCCAACGTCCTGACTTTC.

The rearrangement uses TRBV7-6 and TRBJ2-3, with D unclear. The CDR3 extends over 13 amino acids. V was pared by 4 bases and J by 7 bases, with 12 bases between. Germline CDR1 SGHVS, CDR2 FNYEAQ. CDR3 nucleotide sequence: TGTGCCAGCAGCTCCCCTCCACTGCATACGCAGTATTTT. It codes for CASSSPPLHTQYF.

This clone came up a few times. V usage is TRBV19 and J usage is TRBJ1-1; D uncertain. The CDR3 extends over 12 amino acids. In germline, CDR1 is LNHDA, CDR2 SQIVND (reference sequence). The germline V and J ends were trimmed by 6 bases and 7 bases, with 12 bases remaining between them. The CDR3 protein is CASSTASIEAFF. The DNA of the CDR3 is TGTGCCAGTAGCACAGCAAGCATTGAAGCTTTCTTT.

The count of this clone is one. This chain joins TRBV5-4 and TRBJ1-3; TRBD1 is a possible D gene (5 bases). This CDR3 comprises 15 residues. CDR1 is SGHNT, CDR2 YYREEE, per germline (reference sequence). Trimming removed 2 bases at V and 0 bases at J, with 9 bases between. The CDR3 DNA follows: TGTGCCAGCAGCTTTGACAGATACTCTGGAAACACCATATATTTT. Its protein product is CASSFDRYSGNTIYF.

This chain joins TRBV5-4 and TRBJ1-2, with TRBD1 matching over 10 bases. The CDR3 is 14 amino acids. V dropped 4 bases and J dropped 9; count of bases not matched to a gene: 9. From germline, CDR1 is SGHNT and CDR2 YYREEE (reference sequence). CDR3 sequence: CASSQRDRGYRYTF. DNA of the CDR3: TGTGCCAGCAGCCAAAGGGACAGGGGTTATCGCTACACCTTC.

The chain employs TRBV5-6 and TRBJ2-2, with a weak D call TRBD2 (6 bases). V was clipped by 2 bases and J by 5 bases, with 13 bases between them. Germline CDR1 is SGHDT and CDR2 is YYEEEE. The CDR3 has 15 amino acids. CDR3 nucleotides: TGTGCCAGCAGCTTAGGAGGGACGAGGACCGGGGAGCTGTTTTTT. Translated: CASSLGGTRTGELFF.

This CDR3 reads CASSQTGISTDTQYF. The CDR3 nucleotides are TGTGCCAGCAGCCAAACAGGGATCAGCACAGATACGCAGTATTTT. V gene TRBV9 combines with J gene TRBJ2-3, with TRBD1 as a possible D gene (6 bases). The germline V gene encodes CDR1 SGDLS and CDR2 YYNGEE. This CDR3 contains 15 residues. V lost 4 bases and J lost 0, with 12 bases in between.

This clone was detected once. The V gene is TRBV4-2, the J gene TRBJ2-2; D not certain. Germline V CDR1 and CDR2: LGHNA, YNFKEQ. CDR3 length: 15 amino acids. V dropped 0 bases and J dropped 6 bases, with 11 bases sitting between them. The CDR3 here is CASSQEGLSAGELFF. DNA for the CDR3: TGTGCCAGCAGCCAAGAGGGCCTCAGTGCCGGGGAGCTGTTTTTT.

The chain couples TRBV15 to TRBJ2-2; TRBD1 matches 8 bases. V was pared by 6 bases and J by 8 bases, with 8 bases of the junction left unmatched. CDR1 LNHNV and CDR2 YYDKDF come from the germline V gene (reference sequence). The length of the CDR3 is 14 residues. CDR3 sequence: CATRTGDGPGELFF. CDR3 nucleotide sequence: TGTGCCACCAGGACAGGGGACGGGCCAGGGGAGCTGTTTTTT.

J is TRBJ2-3 and V is TRBV6-1; perhaps TRBD2 as D (5 bases). The CDR3 loop spans 14 amino acids. CDR1 and CDR2 (germline): MNHNS, SASEGT. Between the trimmed V and J ends, which lost 6 bases and 0 bases, there was a span of 10 bases. CDR3: CASSAGYSTDTQYF. The CDR3 nucleotides are TGTGCCAGCAGCGCGGGTTATAGCACAGATACGCAGTATTTT.